Following are 29 T cell receptor beta chains from one sample sequenced in a study of T cell therapy after organ transplantation. Clones were read by immunoSEQ multiplex PCR, and TCRdb kept only the in-frame ones, dropping some. This table has about 19,000 clones, about four fifths appearing once. Time point indicated: 4-8 weeks after completion of therapy. These TCRs are of unknown antigen specificity. This sample comprised CD8+ T cells from blood, obtained after autologous CMV-specific T cell therapy. The receptors derive from a human patient who had received a solid organ transplant and had CMV disease. Some T cells may be the graft donor's.

CDR3 amino acids: CASSPDRANGYTF. CDR3 DNA sequence: TGTGCCAGCAGTCCGGACAGGGCGAATGGCTACACCTTC. This chain connects TRBV27 to TRBJ1-2, with 8 bases matching TRBD1. CDR1 MNHEY and CDR2 SMNVEV come from the germline V gene (reference sequence). This CDR3 has 13 amino acids. Unmatched junction bases numbered 5, after V lost 5 bases and J lost 6 bases.

The chain recombines TRBV29-1 with TRBJ2-7, with 7 bases matching TRBD2. V shed 2 bases, J shed 2 bases, and the junction held 3 bases outside the gene matches. The CDR3 runs to 13 residues. Per the germline V gene, CDR1 is SQVTM and CDR2 is ANQGSEA. CDR3 residues: CSVELAGTYEQYF. The CDR3 region has the DNA TGCAGCGTTGAATTAGCGGGTACCTACGAGCAGTACTTC.

The rearrangement links TRBV20-1 to TRBJ2-1; D remains ambiguous. Germline V gives CDR1 DFQATT, CDR2 SNEGSKA (reference sequence). V was clipped by 5 bases and J by 5 bases, with 4 bases between them. The CDR3 contains 10 residues. In DNA form, the CDR3 reads TGCAGTGCTGGAAACAATGAGCAGTTCTTC. Residues: CSAGNNEQFF.

The rearrangement joins TRBV7-8 to TRBJ2-7; D not resolved. The CDR3 consists of 14 residues. V shed 7 bases and J shed 3 bases, with 16 bases lying between them. Germline values: CDR1 SGHVS, CDR2 FQNEAQ. The CDR3 DNA sequence: TGTGCCAGCACCCCGTACGAGGATAGCTACGAGCAGTACTTC. Protein sequence: CASTPYEDSYEQYF.

CDR3 sequence: CASSIMAGGGGEQYF. The CDR3 DNA reads as TGTGCCAGTAGTATAATGGCAGGGGGAGGCGGCGAGCAGTACTTC. The chain is built from TRBV19 and TRBJ2-7; D might be TRBD1 (7 bases). Germline CDR1 reads LNHDA; CDR2 reads SQIVND (reference sequence). This CDR3 region has 15 residues. V shed 2 bases and J shed 6 bases, with 17 bases lying between them.

This sequence joins TRBV5-6 and TRBJ2-7; 11 bases are a match to TRBD2. The CDR3 loop spans 15 amino acids. Germline CDR1 SGHDT, CDR2 YYEEEE. Losses at the gene ends were 1 base for V and 3 bases for J; bases not matched to a gene: 3. The CDR3 DNA follows: TGTGCCAGCAGCTTGTTGGGACTAGCGGACTACGAGCAGTACTTC. Its protein is CASSLLGLADYEQYF. The complete variable domain, with remaining parts taken from reference TRBV5-6 and TRBJ2-7, reads DAGVTQSPTHLIKTRGQQVTLRCSPKSGHDTVSWYQQALGQGPQFIFQYYEEEERQRGNFPDRFSGHQFPNYSSELNVNALLLGDSALYLCASSLLGLADYEQYFGPGTRLTVT.

The J gene is TRBJ2-1, the V gene TRBV10-1; D perhaps matches TRBD2 (6 bases). Trimming left V 2 bases short and J 12 bases short, with 14 bases between. Germline loops: CDR1 WNHNN, CDR2 SYGVQD (reference sequence). This CDR3 is built from 13 residues. CDR3 region: CASSEAGPGVQFF. The DNA for the CDR3 is TGCGCCAGCAGTGAGGCGGGACCTGGTGTGCAGTTCTTC.

This clone was picked up one time. This chain connects TRBV4-3 to TRBJ2-7; the D call may be TRBD1 or TRBD2 (5 bases each). This CDR3 spans 15 amino acids. Trimming removed 0 bases at V and 0 bases at J, with 9 bases between. Germline V CDR1 and CDR2: LGHNA, YSLEER. This chain's CDR3 is CASSQEPGSSYEQYF. In DNA, the CDR3 is TGCGCCAGCAGCCAAGAGCCAGGGAGCTCCTACGAGCAGTACTTC.

The genes are TRBV30 and TRBJ2-2; D may be TRBD2 (5 bases). The germline gives CDR1 GTSNPN, CDR2 SVGIG (reference sequence). The V and J ends lost 0 bases and 0 bases respectively, with 8 bases between them. The length of the CDR3 is 15 residues. The CDR3, as DNA: TGTGCCTGGAGTGTACTAGGGCCGAACACCGGGGAGCTGTTTTTT. Its translation is CAWSVLGPNTGELFF.

Comment on this clone: At one boundary the junction diverges from the germline segment, which might be a read error. V gene TRBV2 combines with J gene TRBJ2-7; a weak D match, TRBD2 (6 bases). The CDR3 covers 16 residues. Germline CDR1 is SNHLY and CDR2 is FYNNEI. The CDR3 bases are TGTGCCAGCAGCGAAGGGGCGGGACGGCGCTCCTACGAGCAGTACTTC. The encoded protein is CASSEGAGRRSYEQYF.

The rearrangement joins TRBV19 to TRBJ1-6; a weak D match, TRBD1 (5 bases). The ends were cut back, 5 bases at V and 4 bases at J, with 18 bases in the middle. CDR3 length equals 17 residues. The germline gives CDR1 LNHDA, CDR2 SQIVND (reference sequence). The CDR3: CASSPATDSPYNSPLHF. The CDR3 nucleotides read TGTGCCAGTAGTCCCGCAACCGACAGTCCGTATAATTCACCCCTCCACTTT.

This chain uses TRBV7-9 with TRBJ2-7; D is unresolved. Per the germline V gene, CDR1 is SEHNR and CDR2 is FQNEAQ (reference sequence). V lost 5 bases, J lost 2 bases, and 4 bases lay in between. The CDR3 is 11 residues long. For the CDR3, the DNA is TGTGCCAGCAGCCCGACCTACGAGCAGTACTTC. Its protein product is CASSPTYEQYF. The variable domain in full, completed from reference TRBV7-9 and TRBJ2-7, reads DTGVSQNPRHKITKRGQNVTFRCDPISEHNRLYWYRQTLGQGPEFLTYFQNEAQLEKSRLLSDRFSAERPKGSFSTLEIQRTEQGDSAMYLCASSPTYEQYFGPGTRLTVT.

The V gene is TRBV2, the J gene TRBJ2-7; 7 nucleotides agree with TRBD2. V shed 2 bases, J shed 2 bases, and the junction held 6 bases outside the gene matches. Looked up from germline, CDR1 is SNHLY and CDR2 is FYNNEI. The CDR3 has 15 residues. This CDR3 reads CASSERGGGPYEQYF. The CDR3 coding sequence is TGTGCCAGCAGTGAACGCGGGGGAGGGCCCTACGAGCAGTACTTC.

V is TRBV10-2 and J is TRBJ1-2; TRBD1 is a possible D gene (5 bases). The V and J ends lost 1 base and 3 bases respectively, with 12 bases between them. Germline V gene data show CDR1 as WSHSY and CDR2 as SAAADI. The length of the CDR3 is 15 residues. The CDR3 reads CASSEWQGAYYGYTF. CDR3 sequence (DNA): TGCGCCAGCAGTGAGTGGCAAGGGGCTTACTATGGCTACACCTTC.

This clone came up a few times. This chain joins TRBV4-1 and TRBJ1-2; tentatively, D is TRBD1 (5 bases). V was clipped by 3 bases and J by 6 bases, with 20 bases between them. The CDR3 spans 16 residues. Germline CDR1 is MGHRA and CDR2 is YSYEKL. The CDR3 here is CASSQILGREGDGYTF. Here the CDR3 DNA reads TGCGCCAGCAGCCAGATCCTGGGCAGGGAAGGCGATGGCTACACCTTC.

The DNA for the CDR3 is TGTGCCAGCAATATAGGACTGAACACTGAAGCTTTCTTT. This codes for CASNIGLNTEAFF. J is TRBJ1-1 and V is TRBV6-5; D is uncertain. This CDR3 is 13 amino acids long. Germline V lookup: CDR1 MNHEY, CDR2 SVGAGI. The V and J ends lost 7 bases and 0 bases respectively, with 9 bases between them.

The chain employs TRBV5-6 and TRBJ1-1; 8 nucleotides align to TRBD1. From germline, CDR1 is SGHDT and CDR2 YYEEEE. V lost 4 bases and J lost 11; bases outside the gene matches: 7. The CDR3 spans 12 residues. In DNA form, the CDR3 reads TGTGCCAGCAGCCTGCCGGACAGGGTTGCTTTCTTT. Translated, it gives CASSLPDRVAFF.

The chain combines TRBV27 with TRBJ2-2; D uncertain. The CDR3 extends over 12 amino acids. V was pared by 5 bases and J by 8 bases, with 9 bases between. Germline CDR1 is MNHEY and CDR2 is SMNVEV (reference sequence). The CDR3 spells CASSPDTGELFF. CDR3 sequence (DNA): TGTGCCAGCAGTCCCGATACGGGGGAGCTGTTTTTT.

This rearrangement joins TRBV19 to TRBJ2-1; 7 positions match TRBD2. The CDR3 has 16 residues. Germline lookup yields CDR1 LNHDA and CDR2 SQIVND (reference sequence). V was clipped by 6 bases and J by 4 bases; unmatched bases: 12. CDR3 bases: TGTGCCAGTAGCCCCCTATGGCTAGCGGATTACAATGAGCAGTTCTTC. Protein: CASSPLWLADYNEQFF.

This clone was recorded a few times. The chain couples TRBV7-9 to TRBJ1-1; D is unresolved. V gave up 2 bases and J gave up 1 base, with 8 bases separating them. This CDR3 has 14 amino acids. Germline V gene lookup returns CDR1 SEHNR and CDR2 FQNEAQ (reference sequence). This chain's CDR3 is CASSLTVGNTEAFF. DNA for the CDR3: TGTGCCAGCAGCTTAACCGTGGGGAACACTGAAGCTTTCTTT.

V usage is TRBV10-3 and J usage is TRBJ1-3; unclear D gene. Trimming took 0 bases from V and 1 from J, leaving 13 bases between them. The length of the CDR3 is 17 residues. Germline V lookup: CDR1 ENHRY, CDR2 SYGVKD. The CDR3 DNA is TGTGCCATCAGTGAGTCGGTGGGAGGCTCTTCTGGAAACACCATATATTTT. This encodes CAISESVGGSSGNTIYF.

This clone was seen only once. As the CDR3 is not closed by the conserved phenylalanine or tryptophan, this likely results from a read error. No DNA is shown, since the ends of the CDR3 on it are uncertain; the CDR3 is the one TCRdb lists. The CDR3 spells CTSSQPHFL. The genes are TRBV1 and TRBJ1-1. TRBV1 constitutes a pseudogene. The CDR3 comprises 9 residues, both ends counted.

This chain uses TRBV10-3 with TRBJ1-1; D might be TRBD1 (5 bases). Trimming removed 4 bases at V and 1 base at J, with 19 bases between. CDR3 length: 17 amino acids. In germline, CDR1 is ENHRY, CDR2 SYGVKD. CDR3 region: CAISVEELGLKNTEAFF. CDR3 bases: TGTGCCATCAGTGTTGAAGAGTTGGGACTCAAGAACACTGAAGCTTTCTTT.

The chain has TRBV5-4 and TRBJ2-7; the match to TRBD1 covers 10 bases. The V segment lost 1 base and the J segment 7 bases; nucleotides outside the gene matches: 20. The germline V gene encodes CDR1 SGHNT and CDR2 YYREEE (reference sequence). The CDR3 consists of 19 residues. The DNA of the CDR3 is TGTGCCAGCAGCTTGTATGGTGCGGTAGGGACAGGGGCCGTCGGGGAGCAGTACTTC. Translation: CASSLYGAVGTGAVGEQYF. Together with reference TRBV5-4 and TRBJ2-7, the CDR3 gives the full variable domain: ETGVTQSPTHLIKTRGQQVTLRCSSQSGHNTVSWYQQALGQGPQFIFQYYREEENGRGNFPPRFSGLQFPNYSSELNVNALELDDSALYLCASSLYGAVGTGAVGEQYFGPGTRLTVT.

The chain employs TRBV11-2 and TRBJ2-7; a possible D gene is TRBD1 (6 bases). V was pared by 0 bases and J by 2 bases, with 14 bases between. Germline CDR1 is SGHAT and CDR2 is FQNNGV. This CDR3 has 16 residues. CDR3 sequence (DNA): TGTGCCAGCAGCTTAGATGGGGGCTTCATCACCTACGAGCAGTACTTC. This codes for CASSLDGGFITYEQYF.

The chain uses TRBV19 and TRBJ2-1, with D perhaps TRBD1 or TRBD2 (6 bases each). The V end lost 5 bases, the J end lost 6 bases, and 14 bases lay between the germline ends. This CDR3 has 14 residues. Germline V CDR1 and CDR2: LNHDA, SQIVND (reference sequence). The CDR3 DNA follows: TGTGCCAGTAGTGGACCAGGGGACTCCAATGAGCAGTTCTTC. Residues: CASSGPGDSNEQFF.

This clone was recorded a few times. The rearrangement uses TRBV5-8 and TRBJ1-1; D remains unclear. The V gene lost 2 bases and the J gene lost 6 bases, with 11 bases spanning the gap. CDR3 size: 13 residues. Germline V gene lookup returns CDR1 SGHTS and CDR2 YDEGEE. The CDR3 DNA reads TGTGCCAGCAGCTTTCCAGGTGACCCTGAAGCTTTCTTT. Its protein product is CASSFPGDPEAFF.

The genes are TRBV12-5 and TRBJ2-7; 10 bases are shared with TRBD2. Looked up from germline, CDR1 is LGHNT and CDR2 is FRNRAP. Losses at the gene ends were 4 bases for V and 2 bases for J; bases not matched to a gene: 5. This CDR3 comprises 15 residues. The CDR3 bases are TGTGCTAGTGGTTCGTGGACTAGCGGAGCCTACGAGCAGTACTTC. Translating gives CASGSWTSGAYEQYF.

V gene TRBV6-5 combines with J gene TRBJ1-2, with a possible D match to TRBD1 (5 bases). The CDR3 sequence is 13 residues long. V lost 3 bases, J lost 7 bases, and 12 bases lay in between. CDR1 and CDR2 from the germline V gene are MNHEY and SVGAGI. The CDR3 nucleotides are TGTGCCAGCAGTTATGGTCTAACAGGTGGCTACACCTTC. The encoded protein is CASSYGLTGGYTF.